The source of this TCR beta chain is a study of shared clonotypes between healthy human individuals. Naive-designated CD8 cells lacked CD45RO, were positively enriched for CCR7, and omitted terminally differentiated effector memory CD45RA+ cells. Germline values: CDR1 SGHDT, CDR2 YYEEEE. Trimming removed 3 bases from V and 3 bases from J, with 19 bases in between. The CDR3 has 17 amino acids. Sorted-subset replicate PCR reactions were performed with around 200 ng DNA, corresponding to roughly 30,000 T cell genomes. Sequencing was performed with immunoSEQ multiplex PCR; in TCRdb, only in-frame clones are kept and a portion is missing. Counted here are almost 700,000 clones, about 91% occurring once; the ten biggest clones make up roughly 24%. For this clone: Antigen unknown.

Findings and limits, study-wide: The study sampled only blood, and tissue repertoires likely differ.

This receptor was obtained from a man aged 25 to 45 in good health. Source material: naive CD8+ T cells sorted from blood. The chain combines TRBV5-6 with TRBJ1-5, with D tentatively TRBD1 (6 bases). The CDR3 coding sequence is TGTGCCAGCAGCTCCACCCGGGATAGGGGGTCCAATCAGCCCCAGCATTTT. It yields the protein CASSSTRDRGSNQPQHF.